The clone carrying this TCR beta chain was picked up one time. This sample was taken from a study of shared clonotypes between healthy human individuals. Sequenced by immunoSEQ multiplex PCR; TCRdb stores in-frame clones only, minus some. This sample carries 2 million to 2.5 million clones, approximately 96% of them seen once, and the ten largest clones take roughly 0.13%. The length of the CDR3 is 15 residues. Germline CDR1 is LGHNA and CDR2 is YNFKEQ. Trimming stripped 3 bases from V and 6 bases from J, with 17 bases between. Sequencing was carried out using naive CD4+ T cells sorted from blood. Subset here: CD45RA+ positively selected. The J gene is TRBJ1-1, the V gene TRBV4-2; a possible D gene is TRBD1 (5 bases). The receptor's source is a man aged 18 to 29 in good health. DNA of the CDR3: TGTGCCAGCAGCCAGGGCGGCACAGGCACAGCTGAAGCTTTCTTT. As protein: CASSQGGTGTAEAFF.